The text below deals with one T cell receptor (beta chain). Its antigen is unidentified. The immunoSEQ assay amplified TCRB CDR3 from up to 2 ug DNA. Amplification used 60 V beta primers and 13 J beta primers. Using immunoSEQ multiplex PCR, the repertoire was profiled, and TCRdb retains in-frame clones only, with some absent. The top ten clones hold less than 8% of a sample with some 70,000 clones, about 76% of them seen once. The sample belongs to a study of glioma-infiltrating T cells after dendritic cell vaccination. Whole-study findings and limits: Higher pretreatment TIL content predicted longer progression-free time and survival.

None of the glioblastoma patients had an isocitrate dehydrogenase mutation. The clonotype was recovered from a human donor with glioblastoma. Sequenced here: blood, sampled before dendritic cell vaccination.

The CDR3 reads CASSIGAGTANTEAFF. The DNA for the CDR3 is TGTGCCAGTAGTATAGGGGCCGGGACAGCGAACACTGAAGCTTTCTTT. The rearrangement links TRBV19 to TRBJ1-1, with 7 bases identical to TRBD1. J gave up 1 base and V 1 base, and 6 bases lay outside the gene matches. The CDR3 runs 16 residues. Germline V gives CDR1 LNHDA, CDR2 SQIVND (reference sequence).